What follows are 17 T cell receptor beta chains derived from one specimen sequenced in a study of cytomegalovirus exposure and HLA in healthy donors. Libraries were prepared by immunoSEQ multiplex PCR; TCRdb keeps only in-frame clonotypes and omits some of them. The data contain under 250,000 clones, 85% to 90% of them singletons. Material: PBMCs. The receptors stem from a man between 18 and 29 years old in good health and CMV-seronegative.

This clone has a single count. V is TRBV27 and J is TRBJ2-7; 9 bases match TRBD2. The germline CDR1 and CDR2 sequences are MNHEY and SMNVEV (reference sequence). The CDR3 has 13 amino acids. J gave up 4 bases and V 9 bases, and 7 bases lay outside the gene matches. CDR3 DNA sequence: TGTGCCAGTCGTAGGCTAGCGGGGTACGAGCAGTACTTC. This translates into CASRRLAGYEQYF.

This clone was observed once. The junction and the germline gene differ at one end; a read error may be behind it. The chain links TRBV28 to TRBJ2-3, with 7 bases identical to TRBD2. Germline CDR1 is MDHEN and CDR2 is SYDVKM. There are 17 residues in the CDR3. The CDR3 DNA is TGTGCCAGCAGCGGGACTATACGTTTCCAAATATACCAAAAACCCCTCTTT. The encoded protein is CASSGTIRFQIYQKPLF.

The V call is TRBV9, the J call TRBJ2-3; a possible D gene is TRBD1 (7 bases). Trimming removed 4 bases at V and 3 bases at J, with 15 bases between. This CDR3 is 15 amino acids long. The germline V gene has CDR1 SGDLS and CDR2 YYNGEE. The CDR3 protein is CASSPPGGWTDTQYF. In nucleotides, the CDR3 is TGTGCCAGCAGCCCTCCAGGGGGGTGGACAGATACGCAGTATTTT.

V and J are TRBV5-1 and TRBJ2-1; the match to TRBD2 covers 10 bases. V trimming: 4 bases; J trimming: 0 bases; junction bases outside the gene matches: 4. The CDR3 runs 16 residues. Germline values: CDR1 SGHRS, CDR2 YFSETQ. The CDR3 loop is CASSLAGDPSYNEQFF. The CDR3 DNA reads TGCGCCAGCAGCCTAGCGGGGGATCCCTCCTACAATGAGCAGTTCTTC.

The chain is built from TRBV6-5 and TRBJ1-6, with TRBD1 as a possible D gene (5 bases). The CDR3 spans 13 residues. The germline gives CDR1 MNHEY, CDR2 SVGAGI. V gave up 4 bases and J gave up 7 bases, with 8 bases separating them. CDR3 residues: CASSFQGNSPLHF. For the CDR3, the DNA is TGTGCCAGCAGTTTCCAGGGAAATTCACCCCTCCACTTT.

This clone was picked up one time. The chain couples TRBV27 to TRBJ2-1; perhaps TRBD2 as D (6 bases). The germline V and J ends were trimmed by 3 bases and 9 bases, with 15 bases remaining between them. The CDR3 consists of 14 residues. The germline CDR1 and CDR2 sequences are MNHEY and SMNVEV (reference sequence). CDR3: CASSFISGLSEQFF. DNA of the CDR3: TGTGCCAGCAGTTTCATCTCGGGACTTTCTGAGCAGTTCTTC.

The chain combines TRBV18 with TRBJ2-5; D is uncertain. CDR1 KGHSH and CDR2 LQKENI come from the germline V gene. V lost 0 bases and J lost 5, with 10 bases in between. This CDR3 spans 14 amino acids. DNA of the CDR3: TGTGCCAGCTCACCACCAGAGGAGCCCGAGACCCAGTACTTC. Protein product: CASSPPEEPETQYF.

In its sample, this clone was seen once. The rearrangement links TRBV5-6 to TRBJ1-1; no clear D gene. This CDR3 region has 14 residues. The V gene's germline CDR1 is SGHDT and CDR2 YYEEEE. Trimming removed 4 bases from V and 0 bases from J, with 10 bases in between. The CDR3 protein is CASSLVALNTEAFF. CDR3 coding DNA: TGTGCCAGCAGCCTAGTAGCCTTGAACACTGAAGCTTTCTTT.

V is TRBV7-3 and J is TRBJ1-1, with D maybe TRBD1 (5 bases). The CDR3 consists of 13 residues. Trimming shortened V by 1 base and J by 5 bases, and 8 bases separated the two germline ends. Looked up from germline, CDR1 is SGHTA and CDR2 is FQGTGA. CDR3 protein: CASSLSQGTEAFF. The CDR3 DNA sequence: TGTGCCAGCAGCTTAAGCCAGGGTACTGAAGCTTTCTTT.

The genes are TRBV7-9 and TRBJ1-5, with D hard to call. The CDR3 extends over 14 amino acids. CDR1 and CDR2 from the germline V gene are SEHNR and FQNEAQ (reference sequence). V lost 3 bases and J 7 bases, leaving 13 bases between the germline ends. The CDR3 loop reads CASSLGGYQQPQHF. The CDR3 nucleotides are TGTGCCAGCAGCTTGGGAGGGTACCAACAGCCCCAGCATTTT. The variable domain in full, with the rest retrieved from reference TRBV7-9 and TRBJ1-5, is DTGVSQNPRHKITKRGQNVTFRCDPISEHNRLYWYRQTLGQGPEFLTYFQNEAQLEKSRLLSDRFSAERPKGSFSTLEIQRTEQGDSAMYLCASSLGGYQQPQHFGDGTRLSIL.

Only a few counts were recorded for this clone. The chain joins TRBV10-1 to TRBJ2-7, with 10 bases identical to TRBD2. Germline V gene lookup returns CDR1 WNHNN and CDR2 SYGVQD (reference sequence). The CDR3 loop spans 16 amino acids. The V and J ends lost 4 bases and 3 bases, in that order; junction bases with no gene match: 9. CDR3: CASSGGTSEGLYEQYF. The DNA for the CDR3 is TGCGCCAGCAGTGGAGGGACTAGCGAGGGACTCTACGAGCAGTACTTC.

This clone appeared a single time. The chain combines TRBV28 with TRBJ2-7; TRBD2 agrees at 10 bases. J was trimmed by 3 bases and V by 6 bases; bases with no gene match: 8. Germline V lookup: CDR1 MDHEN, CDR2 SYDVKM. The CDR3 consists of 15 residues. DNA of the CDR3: TGTGCCAGCAGACGTGGACTAGCGGAGATCTACGAGCAGTACTTC. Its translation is CASRRGLAEIYEQYF.

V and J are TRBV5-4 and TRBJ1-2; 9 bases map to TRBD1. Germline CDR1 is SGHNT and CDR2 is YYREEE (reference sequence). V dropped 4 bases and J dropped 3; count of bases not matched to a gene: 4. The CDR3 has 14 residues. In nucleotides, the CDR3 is TGTGCCAGCAGCCTCCGACAGGGGGACTATGGCTACACCTTC. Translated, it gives CASSLRQGDYGYTF.

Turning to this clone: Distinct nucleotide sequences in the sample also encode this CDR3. The CDR3, as DNA: TGTGCCAGCAGTGTTACAGGAGTCCAGCCCCAGCATTTT. This codes for CASSVTGVQPQHF. The chain has TRBV27 and TRBJ1-5, with a possible D match to TRBD1 (5 bases). Deletions cut 5 bases from V and 7 bases from J, with 12 bases between. The CDR3 has 13 amino acids. Looked up from germline, CDR1 is MNHEY and CDR2 is SMNVEV (reference sequence).

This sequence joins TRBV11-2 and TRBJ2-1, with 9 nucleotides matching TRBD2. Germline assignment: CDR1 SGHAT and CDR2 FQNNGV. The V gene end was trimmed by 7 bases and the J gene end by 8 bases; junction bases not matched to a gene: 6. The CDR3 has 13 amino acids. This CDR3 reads CASTTAGGHEQFF. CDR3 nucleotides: TGTGCCAGCACCACGGCGGGGGGGCATGAGCAGTTCTTC.

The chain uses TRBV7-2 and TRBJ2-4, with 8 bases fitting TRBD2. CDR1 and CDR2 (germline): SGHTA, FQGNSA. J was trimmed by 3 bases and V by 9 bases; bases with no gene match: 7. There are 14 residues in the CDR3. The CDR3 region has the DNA TGTGCCAGTTCAATCGGGGGGGACAAAAACATTCAGTACTTC. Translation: CASSIGGDKNIQYF.

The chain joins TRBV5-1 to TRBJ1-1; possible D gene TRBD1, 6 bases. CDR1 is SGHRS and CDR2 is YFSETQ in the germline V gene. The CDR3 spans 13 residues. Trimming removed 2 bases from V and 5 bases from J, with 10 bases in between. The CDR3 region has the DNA TGCGCCAGCAGCTTCGATGACAGGACTGAAGCTTTCTTT. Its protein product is CASSFDDRTEAFF.